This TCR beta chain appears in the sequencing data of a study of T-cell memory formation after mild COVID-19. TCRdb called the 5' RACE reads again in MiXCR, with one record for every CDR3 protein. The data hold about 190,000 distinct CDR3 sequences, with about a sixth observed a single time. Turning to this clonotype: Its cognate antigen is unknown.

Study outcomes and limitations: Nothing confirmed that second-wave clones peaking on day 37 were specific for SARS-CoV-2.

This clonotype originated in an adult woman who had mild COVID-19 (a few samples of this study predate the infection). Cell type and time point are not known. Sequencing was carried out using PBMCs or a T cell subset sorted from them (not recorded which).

The CDR3 DNA reads as TGTGCCAGCAGCTTAGTATTGATTTTGGAGCGAGAAGCTTTCTTT. Translated, it gives CASSLVLILEREAFF. The rearrangement links TRBV7-9 to TRBJ1-1; D is undetermined. Germline values: CDR1 SEHNR, CDR2 FQNEAQ (reference sequence). V was clipped by 1 base and J by 8 bases, with 17 bases between them. The CDR3 is made up of 15 amino acids.